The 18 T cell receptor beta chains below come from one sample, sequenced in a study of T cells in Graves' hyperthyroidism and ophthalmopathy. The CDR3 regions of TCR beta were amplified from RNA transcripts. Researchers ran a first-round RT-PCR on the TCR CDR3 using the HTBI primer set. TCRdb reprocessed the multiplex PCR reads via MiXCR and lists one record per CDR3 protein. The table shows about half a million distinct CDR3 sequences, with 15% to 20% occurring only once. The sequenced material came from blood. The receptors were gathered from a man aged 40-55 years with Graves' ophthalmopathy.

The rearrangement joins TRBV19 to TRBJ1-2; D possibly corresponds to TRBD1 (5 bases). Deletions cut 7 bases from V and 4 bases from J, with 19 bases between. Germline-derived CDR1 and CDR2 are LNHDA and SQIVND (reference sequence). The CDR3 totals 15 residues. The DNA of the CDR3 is TGTGCCAGTAACCCGAAGGGCGCGGGGGGCTATGGCTACACCTTC. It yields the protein CASNPKGAGGYGYTF.

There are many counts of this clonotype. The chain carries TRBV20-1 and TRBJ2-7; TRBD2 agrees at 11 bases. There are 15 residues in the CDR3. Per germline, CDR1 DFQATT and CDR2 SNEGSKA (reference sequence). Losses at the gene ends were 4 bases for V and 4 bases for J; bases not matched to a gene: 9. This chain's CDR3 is CSANNRASGRYEQYF. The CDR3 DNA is TGCAGTGCTAACAATAGGGCTAGCGGGAGGTACGAGCAGTACTTC.

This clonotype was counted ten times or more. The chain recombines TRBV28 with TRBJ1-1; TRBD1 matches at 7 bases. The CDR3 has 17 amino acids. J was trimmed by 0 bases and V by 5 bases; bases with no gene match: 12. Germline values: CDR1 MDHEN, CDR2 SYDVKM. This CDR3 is CASSTWTGASMNTEAFF. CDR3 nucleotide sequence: TGTGCCAGCAGTACCTGGACAGGAGCCTCTATGAACACTGAAGCTTTCTTT. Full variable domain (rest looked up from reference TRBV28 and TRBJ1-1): DVKVTQSSRYLVKRTGEKVFLECVQDMDHENMFWYRQDPGLGLRLIYFSYDVKMKEKGDIPEGYSVSREKKERFSLILESASTNQTSMYLCASSTWTGASMNTEAFFGQGTRLTVV.

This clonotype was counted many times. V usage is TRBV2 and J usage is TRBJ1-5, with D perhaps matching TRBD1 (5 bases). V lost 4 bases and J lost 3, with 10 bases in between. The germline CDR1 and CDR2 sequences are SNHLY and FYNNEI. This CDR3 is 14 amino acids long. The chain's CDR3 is CASSVRQFNQPQHF. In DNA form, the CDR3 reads TGTGCCAGCAGTGTAAGACAGTTCAATCAGCCCCAGCATTTT.

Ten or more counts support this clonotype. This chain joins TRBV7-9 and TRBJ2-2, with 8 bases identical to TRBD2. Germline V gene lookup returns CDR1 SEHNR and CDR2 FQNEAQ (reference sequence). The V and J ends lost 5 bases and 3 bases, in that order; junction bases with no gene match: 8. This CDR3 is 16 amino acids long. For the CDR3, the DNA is TGTGCCAGCAGCGCTCGGGCGGGAGGACACACCGGGGAGCTGTTTTTT. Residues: CASSARAGGHTGELFF.

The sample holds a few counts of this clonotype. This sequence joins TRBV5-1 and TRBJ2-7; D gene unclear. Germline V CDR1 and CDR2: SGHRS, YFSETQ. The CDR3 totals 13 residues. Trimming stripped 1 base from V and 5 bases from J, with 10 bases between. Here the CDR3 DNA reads TGCGCCAGCAGCTTGTTGGCAAGCGACGAGCAGTACTTC. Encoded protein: CASSLLASDEQYF.

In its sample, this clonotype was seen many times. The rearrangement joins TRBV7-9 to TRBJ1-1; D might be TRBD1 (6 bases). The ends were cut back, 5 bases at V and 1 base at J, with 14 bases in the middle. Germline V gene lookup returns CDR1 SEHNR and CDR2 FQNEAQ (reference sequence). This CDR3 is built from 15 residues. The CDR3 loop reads CASSPDGGRNTEAFF. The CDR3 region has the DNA TGTGCCAGCAGCCCGGACGGGGGCCGGAACACTGAAGCTTTCTTT. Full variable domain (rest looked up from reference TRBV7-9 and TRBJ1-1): DTGVSQNPRHKITKRGQNVTFRCDPISEHNRLYWYRQTLGQGPEFLTYFQNEAQLEKSRLLSDRFSAERPKGSFSTLEIQRTEQGDSAMYLCASSPDGGRNTEAFFGQGTRLTVV.

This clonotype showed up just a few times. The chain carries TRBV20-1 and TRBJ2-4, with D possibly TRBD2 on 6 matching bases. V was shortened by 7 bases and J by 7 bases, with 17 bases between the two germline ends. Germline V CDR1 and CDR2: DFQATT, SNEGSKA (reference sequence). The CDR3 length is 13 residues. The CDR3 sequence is CSVEEGRRNIQYF. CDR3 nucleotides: TGCAGTGTAGAGGAGGGGAGGAGGAACATTCAGTACTTC.

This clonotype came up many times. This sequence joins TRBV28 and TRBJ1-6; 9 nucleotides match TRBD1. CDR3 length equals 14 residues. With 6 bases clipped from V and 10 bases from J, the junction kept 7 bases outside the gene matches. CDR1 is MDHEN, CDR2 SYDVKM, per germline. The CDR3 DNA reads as TGTGCCAGCAGACCCGGGACAGGGTGGTCACCCCTCCACTTT. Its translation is CASRPGTGWSPLHF.

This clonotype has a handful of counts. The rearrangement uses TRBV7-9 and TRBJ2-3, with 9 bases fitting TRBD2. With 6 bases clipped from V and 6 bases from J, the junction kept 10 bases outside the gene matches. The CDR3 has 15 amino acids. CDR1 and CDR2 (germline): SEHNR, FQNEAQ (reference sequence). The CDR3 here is CASSPGLARGDTQYF. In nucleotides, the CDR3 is TGTGCCAGCAGTCCAGGACTAGCGCGAGGGGATACGCAGTATTTT.

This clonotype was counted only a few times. As DNA, the CDR3 is TGTGCCATCAGTGAGGTAGACCTTCCCGAGCAGTACTTC. Residues: CAISEVDLPEQYF. This chain uses TRBV10-3 with TRBJ2-7; D call uncertain. Per germline, CDR1 ENHRY and CDR2 SYGVKD. The CDR3 consists of 13 residues. V was cut by 2 bases and J by 6 bases, with 11 bases left in between.

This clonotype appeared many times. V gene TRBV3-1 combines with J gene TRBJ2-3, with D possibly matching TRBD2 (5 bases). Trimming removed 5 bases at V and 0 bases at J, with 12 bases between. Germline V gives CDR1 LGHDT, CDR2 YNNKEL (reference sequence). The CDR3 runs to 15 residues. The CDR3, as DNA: TGTGCCAGCAGCGGGAGTAGAGGTAGCACAGATACGCAGTATTTT. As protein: CASSGSRGSTDTQYF.

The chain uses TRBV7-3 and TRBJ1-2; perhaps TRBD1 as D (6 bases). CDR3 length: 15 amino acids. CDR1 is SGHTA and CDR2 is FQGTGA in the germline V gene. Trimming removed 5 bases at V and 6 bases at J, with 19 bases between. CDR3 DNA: TGTGCCAGCAGCCCCGGGGGGGGGCGAGTGAATGGCTACACCTTC. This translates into CASSPGGGRVNGYTF.

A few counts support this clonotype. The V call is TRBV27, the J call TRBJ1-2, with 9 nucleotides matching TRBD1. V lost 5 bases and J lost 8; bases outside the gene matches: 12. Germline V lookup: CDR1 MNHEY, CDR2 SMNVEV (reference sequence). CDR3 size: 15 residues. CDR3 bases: TGTGCCAGCAGTCCGCGTATTACAGGGGGCTGGGGCTACACCTTC. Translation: CASSPRITGGWGYTF.

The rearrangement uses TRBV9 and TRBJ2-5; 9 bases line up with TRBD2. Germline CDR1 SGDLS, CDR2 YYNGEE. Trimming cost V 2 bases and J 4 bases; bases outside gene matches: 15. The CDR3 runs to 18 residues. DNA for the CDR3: TGTGCCAGCAGCGTGGGTCCGAGGCGGGGGGGCCTCGGAGAGACCCAGTACTTC. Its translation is CASSVGPRRGGLGETQYF.

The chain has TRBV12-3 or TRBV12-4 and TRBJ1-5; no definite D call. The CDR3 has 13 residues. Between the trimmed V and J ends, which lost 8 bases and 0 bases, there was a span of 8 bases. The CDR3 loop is CASSVFSNQPQHF. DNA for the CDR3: TGTGCCAGCTCGGTTTTTAGCAATCAGCCCCAGCATTTT.

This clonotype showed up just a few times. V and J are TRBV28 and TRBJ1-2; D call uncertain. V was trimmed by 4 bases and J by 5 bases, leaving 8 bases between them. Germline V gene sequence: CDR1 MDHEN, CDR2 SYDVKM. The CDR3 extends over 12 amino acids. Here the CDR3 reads CASSYTEYGYTF. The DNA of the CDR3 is TGTGCCAGCAGTTACACTGAATATGGCTACACCTTC.

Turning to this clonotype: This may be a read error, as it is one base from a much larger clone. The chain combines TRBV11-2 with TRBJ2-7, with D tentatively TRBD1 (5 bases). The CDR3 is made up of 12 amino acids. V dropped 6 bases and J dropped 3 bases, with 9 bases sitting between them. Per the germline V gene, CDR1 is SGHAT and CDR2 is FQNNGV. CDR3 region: CASRCRVYEQYF. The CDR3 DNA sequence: TGTGCCAGCAGATGCAGGGTCTACGAGCAGTACTTC.